The rows below give T cell receptor beta chains drawn from one sample of a study of T cell changes during pregnancy in multiple sclerosis. The repertoire was sequenced with immunoSEQ multiplex PCR; TCRdb's copy has only in-frame clones and lacks some. The sample has roughly 100,000 clones, more than 90% seen once. The starting material was peripheral blood, obtained in the second trimester of pregnancy. The receptors stem from a female donor with multiple sclerosis, enrolled in a pregnancy study. CDR3s include the opening cysteine and the closing phenylalanine or tryptophan. D genes are given only for firm matches. Part of the rows lack a size; the others show once, few, many or a class for expanded clones.

D | J | V | size | CDR3 | DNA
TRBD2 | TRBJ2-3 | TRBV7-6 | - | CASSFRLAENTDTQYF | TGTGCCAGCAGCTTTCGACTAGCGGAGAACACAGATACGCAGTATTTT
TRBD2 | TRBJ2-1 | TRBV11-1 | - | CASSLWTSGSIYEQFF | TGTGCCAGCAGCCTCTGGACTAGCGGGAGTATATATGAGCAGTTCTTC
- | TRBJ1-1 | TRBV7-9 | - | CASSARERAEAFF | TGTGCCAGCAGTGCCCGGGAACGGGCTGAAGCTTTCTTT
- | TRBJ2-3 | TRBV5-1 | - | CASSNDPPTHTDTQYF | TGCGCCAGCAGCAACGATCCTCCTACTCACACAGATACGCAGTATTTT
TRBD1 | TRBJ2-7 | TRBV11-2 | - | CASSAGQGLYEQYF | TGTGCCAGCAGCGCGGGACAGGGTCTTTACGAGCAGTACTTC
- | TRBJ2-3 | TRBV29-1 | once | CSVEGSSTDTQYF | TGCAGCGTTGAGGGCAGCAGCACAGATACGCAGTATTTT
TRBD1 | TRBJ1-2 | TRBV30 | - | CAWGQGASYTF | TGTGCCTGGGGACAGGGCGCCAGCTACACCTTC
- | TRBJ1-1 | TRBV19 | - | CASSITRRVTEAFF | TGTGCCAGTAGTATAACTCGCAGGGTCACTGAAGCTTTCTTT
- | TRBJ2-2 | TRBV5-4 | - | CASGRDTNTGELFF | TGTGCCAGCGGCCGGGACACAAACACCGGGGAGCTGTTTTTT
- | TRBJ1-5 | TRBV28 | - | CASSKGVPISNQPQHF | TGTGCCAGCAGTAAAGGGGTTCCCATTAGCAATCAGCCCCAGCATTTT
- | TRBJ1-1 | TRBV6-5 | - | CASSHRLEAFF | TGTGCCAGCAGTCACAGGCTTGAAGCTTTCTTT
TRBD2 | TRBJ2-1 | TRBV5-1 | - | CASSLAFSGRNEQFF | TGCGCCAGCAGCTTGGCCTTCAGCGGGAGAAATGAGCAGTTCTTC